These T cell receptor beta chains were read from a single sample in a study of beta chain features in type 1 diabetes. Generated by immunoSEQ multiplex PCR, the TCRdb table keeps only in-frame clones and is missing some. The sample consists of 100,000 to 150,000 clones, 9% of them appearing once. The material sequenced was central memory CD4+ T cells from blood. These receptors were taken from a man aged 25-45 years with type 1 diabetes. CDR3s include the opening cysteine and the closing phenylalanine or tryptophan. A D gene is named only where the DNA matches it firmly. Size is omitted from some rows. Given values are once, few, many or a class for expanded clones.

few,TRBJ1-2,.,TRBV7-2,CASSLARASQDF,TGTGCCAGCAGCTTAGCGCGGGCCAGCCAAGATTTC
.,TRBJ2-1,.,TRBV4-2,CASSQRGEQFF,TGTGCCAGCAGCCAAAGAGGGGAGCAGTTCTTC
few,TRBJ1-2,.,TRBV7-9,CASSTFGVRNYGYTF,TGTGCCAGCAGTACTTTCGGGGTGCGGAATTATGGCTACACCTTC
.,TRBJ2-7,TRBD1,TRBV30,CAWSRQGYEQYF,TGTGCCTGGAGTCGACAGGGCTACGAGCAGTACTTC
.,TRBJ2-1,TRBD1,TRBV7-2,CASSSTGLLLNEQFF,TGTGCCAGCAGCTCGACAGGGTTGCTTCTGAATGAGCAGTTCTTC
.,TRBJ2-2,.,TRBV7-2,CASSTRGSGELFF,TGTGCCAGCAGCACCAGGGGATCCGGGGAGCTGTTTTTT
few,TRBJ2-7,.,TRBV30,CAWSVPGTPLYEQYF,TGTGCCTGGAGTGTACCCGGGACACCACTTTACGAGCAGTACTTC
few,TRBJ1-2,.,TRBV15,CATSRDLTGYYGYTF,TGTGCCACCAGCAGAGATTTAACAGGGTACTATGGCTACACCTTC
.,TRBJ2-2,.,TRBV9,CASSVRGGRNTGELFF,TGTGCCAGCAGCGTAAGGGGGGGCCGGAACACCGGGGAGCTGTTTTTT
few,TRBJ2-7,TRBD1,TRBV29-1,CSVIDRGFEQYF,TGCAGCGTTATTGACAGGGGGTTCGAGCAGTACTTC
few,TRBJ2-1,.,TRBV7-2,CASSGQHEQFF,TGTGCCAGCAGCGGACAGCATGAGCAGTTCTTC
few,TRBJ1-2,.,TRBV6-1,CASSRSGGRDYGYTF,TGTGCCAGCAGTAGGTCGGGAGGCAGGGACTATGGCTACACCTTC